Following are 16 T cell receptor beta chains from one sample sequenced in a study of T cell responses to AZD1222 COVID-19 vaccine (dated by TCRdb to 2020 to 2022). The method behind the library was the immunoSEQ multiplex PCR assay. In TCRdb, the immuneACCESS table is reduced to in-frame sequences with V and J assigned. These tables do not hold every clone; where another copy was compared, an unresolved V gene accounts for under half, and the others remain unexplained. Present in this sample are approximately 130,000 clones, 90% of which were seen just once. The ten largest clones represent 7.2% of the sample. Interpreted using the paper, the time point label stands for: baseline before first vaccination. The input for sequencing was peripheral blood, taken on day 0 of AZD1222 vaccination. Receptors originate from an adult in good health.

V and J are TRBV5-7 and TRBJ1-4; tentative D call: TRBD1 (6 bases). TRBV5-7 is labeled an ORF, and its function is uncertain. Trimming cost V 1 base and J 0 bases, with 16 bases left between them. This CDR3 is 18 amino acids long. The CDR3 region is CASSLNRAKTATNEKLFF. CDR3 nucleotides: TGTGCCAGCAGCTTGAACAGGGCGAAAACTGCAACTAATGAAAAACTGTTTTTT.

V usage is TRBV2 and J usage is TRBJ1-4; 8 bases are a match to TRBD1. This CDR3 has 18 amino acids. The V gene end was trimmed by 0 bases and the J gene end by 3 bases; junction bases not matched to a gene: 9. Germline V gene lookup returns CDR1 SNHLY and CDR2 FYNNEI. CDR3 sequence reads: CASSEALGLTGANEKLFF. The DNA of the CDR3 is TGTGCCAGCAGTGAAGCGTTGGGGTTGACAGGGGCTAATGAAAAACTGTTTTTT.

This clone appeared a few times. V and J are TRBV24-1 and TRBJ2-1, with a tentative D call TRBD2 (6 bases). The V and J ends lost 3 bases and 2 bases respectively, with 16 bases between them. CDR3 length: 17 amino acids. The germline gives CDR1 KGHDR, CDR2 SFDVKD. The CDR3 nucleotides are TGTGCCACCAGTGATCCCCGCGTAGCGGCCACCTACAATGAGCAGTTCTTC. Encoded protein: CATSDPRVAATYNEQFF.

This chain connects TRBV21-1 to TRBJ1-2. TRBV21-1 represents a pseudogene. This CDR3 has 16 amino acids. The CDR3 coding sequence is TGTGCCAGCAGAAGCGCTAATCCGCGGGTTGGTAGGGGCTACACCTTC. Translation: CASRSANPRVGRGYTF.

V usage is TRBV18 and J usage is TRBJ1-1, with D possibly being TRBD1 (6 bases). Germline V lookup: CDR1 KGHSH, CDR2 LQKENI. Trimming took 3 bases from V and 7 from J, leaving 18 bases between them. This CDR3 region has 15 residues. The CDR3 sequence is CASSPSRDRGHEAFF. DNA of the CDR3: TGTGCCAGCTCACCCTCCCGGGACCGGGGGCATGAAGCTTTCTTT.

This clone was detected only a few times. This sequence joins TRBV3-1 (or the pseudogene TRBV3-2) and TRBJ2-5; either TRBD1 or TRBD2 may supply D (6 bases each). Trimming cost V 4 bases and J 10 bases, with 22 bases left between them. The CDR3 is 15 residues long. Germline V lookup: CDR1 LGHDT, CDR2 YNNKEL (reference sequence). The chain's CDR3 is CASSPPGGLAWDQYF. The CDR3 DNA sequence: TGTGCCAGCAGCCCGCCCGGGGGCCTAGCCTGGGACCAGTACTTC.

J is TRBJ2-1 and V is TRBV5-1; 7 bases map to TRBD2. CDR1 is SGHRS, CDR2 YFSETQ, per germline. This CDR3 is 15 amino acids long. V was pared by 2 bases and J by 7 bases, with 9 bases of the junction left unmatched. The CDR3 sequence: CASSLGSGIANEQFF. As DNA, the CDR3 is TGCGCCAGCAGCTTAGGAAGCGGGATCGCAAATGAGCAGTTCTTC.

CDR3 in amino acids: CASSLSGAGGRGYTEAFF. In nucleotides, the CDR3 is TGCGCCAGCAGCTTGAGTGGAGCGGGGGGGCGCGGGTACACTGAAGCTTTCTTT. The chain is built from TRBV5-1 and TRBJ1-1; TRBD1 might be the D (6 bases). With 1 base removed from V and 3 bases from J, the gap between germline ends came to 22 bases. Germline V CDR1 and CDR2: SGHRS, YFSETQ. This CDR3 is 18 amino acids long.

The rearrangement joins TRBV4-3 to TRBJ2-5; no definite D call. The germline V and J ends were trimmed by 4 bases and 4 bases, with 13 bases remaining between them. The CDR3 contains 14 residues. Germline CDR1 LGHNA, CDR2 YSLEER. The CDR3 reads CASSPTHNVETQYF. In DNA form, the CDR3 reads TGCGCCAGCAGCCCCACCCACAATGTAGAGACCCAGTACTTC.

The CDR3 reads CASSTWDGPYEQYF. The CDR3 DNA reads as TGTGCCAGTAGTACCTGGGACGGACCCTACGAGCAGTACTTC. J is TRBJ2-7 and V is TRBV19, with D perhaps given as TRBD1 or TRBD2 (5 bases each). In germline, CDR1 is LNHDA, CDR2 SQIVND (reference sequence). Trimming stripped 4 bases from V and 2 bases from J, with 12 bases between. The CDR3 spans 14 residues.

V and J are TRBV3-1 (or the pseudogene TRBV3-2) and TRBJ1-1; D may be TRBD1 (6 bases). Per germline, CDR1 LGHDT and CDR2 YNNKEL (reference sequence). The CDR3 loop spans 12 amino acids. The germline V and J ends were trimmed by 4 bases and 5 bases, with 8 bases remaining between them. CDR3 nucleotide sequence: TGTGCCAGCAGCCGAACAGGGACTGAAGCTTTCTTT. This encodes CASSRTGTEAFF.

The V and J genes are TRBV11-2 and TRBJ2-1; TRBD2 might be the D (5 bases). The CDR3 has 16 amino acids. Germline lookup yields CDR1 SGHAT and CDR2 FQNNGV. V shed 7 bases and J shed 2 bases, with 18 bases lying between them. The CDR3 DNA reads as TGTGCCAGCAACGTTGTGGCGGGTTTACCCTACAATGAGCAGTTCTTC. Amino acids: CASNVVAGLPYNEQFF. The full variable domain, in which reference TRBV11-2 and TRBJ2-1 provide the parts outside the CDR3, is EAGVAQSPRYKIIEKRQSVAFWCNPISGHATLYWYQQILGQGPKLLIQFQNNGVVDDSQLPKDRFSAERLKGVDSTLKIQPAKLEDSAVYLCASNVVAGLPYNEQFFGPGTRLTVL.

V is TRBV7-9 and J is TRBJ1-5; the D is unclear. Trimming stripped 1 base from V and 5 bases from J, with 12 bases between. This CDR3 has 15 amino acids. CDR1 and CDR2 from the germline V gene are SEHNR and FQNEAQ (reference sequence). The CDR3 region is CASSLDGSVDQPQHF. The CDR3 DNA is TGTGCCAGCAGCTTAGACGGGTCGGTTGATCAGCCCCAGCATTTT.

J is TRBJ2-7 and V is TRBV3-1 (or the pseudogene TRBV3-2), with D perhaps TRBD1 (6 bases). CDR1 is LGHDT, CDR2 YNNKEL, per germline (reference sequence). Trimming removed 4 bases at V and 2 bases at J, with 12 bases between. The CDR3 runs to 14 residues. CDR3 DNA sequence: TGTGCCAGCAGCCGACAGGCAGTCGCCTACGAGCAGTACTTC. Encoded protein: CASSRQAVAYEQYF.

The chain is built from TRBV19 and TRBJ2-5; TRBD1 agrees at 7 bases. V shed 6 bases and J 5 bases; nucleotides not matched to a gene: 3. Germline CDR1 is LNHDA and CDR2 is SQIVND (reference sequence). The CDR3 consists of 12 residues. The CDR3 loop is CASSLQGETQYF. CDR3 sequence (DNA): TGTGCCAGTAGCCTACAGGGGGAGACCCAGTACTTC. Full variable domain (outside the CDR3, taken from reference TRBV19 and TRBJ2-5): DGGITQSPKYLFRKEGQNVTLSCEQNLNHDAMYWYRQDPGQGLRLIYYSQIVNDFQKGDIAEGYSVSREKKESFPLTVTSAQKNPTAFYLCASSLQGETQYFGPGTRLLVL.

This chain links TRBV28 with TRBJ1-1, with a possible D match to TRBD1 (6 bases). V lost 6 bases, J lost 6 bases, and 17 bases lay in between. Germline loops: CDR1 MDHEN, CDR2 SYDVKM. CDR3 length equals 14 residues. CDR3 residues: CASRPGQSQAEAFF. The CDR3 bases are TGTGCCAGCAGGCCAGGACAGTCTCAGGCTGAAGCTTTCTTT.